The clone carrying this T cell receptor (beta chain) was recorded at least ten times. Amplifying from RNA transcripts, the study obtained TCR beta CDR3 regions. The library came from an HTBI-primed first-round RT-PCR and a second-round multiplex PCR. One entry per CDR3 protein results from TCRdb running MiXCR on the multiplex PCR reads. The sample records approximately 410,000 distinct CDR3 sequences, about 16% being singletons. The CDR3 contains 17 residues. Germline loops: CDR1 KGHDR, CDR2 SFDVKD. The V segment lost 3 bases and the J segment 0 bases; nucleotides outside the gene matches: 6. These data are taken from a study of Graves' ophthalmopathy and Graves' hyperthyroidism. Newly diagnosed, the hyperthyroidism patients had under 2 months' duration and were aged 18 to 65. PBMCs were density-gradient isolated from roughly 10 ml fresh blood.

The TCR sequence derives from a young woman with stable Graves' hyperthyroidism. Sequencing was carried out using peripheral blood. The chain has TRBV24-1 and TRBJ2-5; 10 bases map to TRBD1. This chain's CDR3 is CATSDPRQGANQETQYF. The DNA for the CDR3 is TGTGCCACCAGTGATCCCAGACAGGGGGCGAACCAAGAGACCCAGTACTTC.